This is a list of T cell receptor beta chains from one sample in a study of early T cells in non-severe SARS-CoV-2 infection. MiXCR, applied by TCRdb to the 5' RACE reads, yields one record per CDR3 protein. The sample shows about 61,000 distinct CDR3 sequences, 10% to 12% of them seen only once. What was sequenced was whole blood. The source of these receptors is an adult who was a healthcare worker with PCR-confirmed SARS-CoV-2 infection or an uninfected control (not recorded which). CDR3s leave out the opening cysteine and the closing phenylalanine or tryptophan.

V: TRBV7-9
J: TRBJ1-2
CDR3: ASSPGSGQVNYGYT

V: TRBV7-2
J: TRBJ2-7
CDR3: ASSPIAGGVHEQY

V: TRBV6-4
J: TRBJ1-4
CDR3: ASSAQGGEKLF

V: TRBV9
J: TRBJ2-1
CDR3: ASSGDRGSYNEQF

V: TRBV5-6
J: TRBJ2-5
CDR3: ASSLASGETQY

V: TRBV7-2
J: TRBJ2-3
CDR3: ASSNAWVTDTQY

V: TRBV7-8
J: TRBJ1-1
CDR3: ASSRVNTEAF

V: TRBV5-1
J: TRBJ2-1
CDR3: ASSGTAGTYNEQF

V: TRBV4-1
J: TRBJ2-1
CDR3: ASSQRGKGSGDDEQF

V: TRBV7-9
J: TRBJ2-7
CDR3: ASSLQRSGAHYEQY

V: TRBV5-1
J: TRBJ2-3
CDR3: ASSRALTDTQY

V: TRBV9
J: TRBJ1-1
CDR3: ASSVEGVVGLRNTEAF

V: TRBV4-3
J: TRBJ2-5
CDR3: ASSQGLAALGTQY

V: TRBV20-1
J: TRBJ2-6
CDR3: SARDGKQGGGANVLT

V: TRBV6-2/TRBV6-3
J: TRBJ2-7
CDR3: ASSYRTSGGTEQY

V: TRBV9
J: TRBJ2-3
CDR3: ASSVVAGAGDTQY

V: TRBV9
J: TRBJ2-1
CDR3: ASSVVPLIAGGRNEQF

V: TRBV11-2
J: TRBJ1-2
CDR3: ASSFDRNYGYT

V: TRBV12-5
J: TRBJ2-6
CDR3: ASGISGGSGANVLT

V: TRBV21-1
J: TRBJ2-7
CDR3: ASSKSPLLGGAHIDEQY

V: TRBV7-9
J: TRBJ2-5
CDR3: ASSPDRAETQY

V: TRBV11-2
J: TRBJ2-7
CDR3: ASSLGVGQPSYEQY

V: TRBV11-2
J: TRBJ2-1
CDR3: ATKASGGNEQF

V: TRBV6-2/TRBV6-3
J: TRBJ2-2
CDR3: ASSLGRGTANTGELF

V: TRBV12-3/TRBV12-4
J: TRBJ1-2
CDR3: ASSSPPGQGLGGYT

V: TRBV19
J: TRBJ1-2
CDR3: ASTQEGGYT

V: TRBV19
J: TRBJ1-5
CDR3: ASSARVRNQPQH

V: TRBV11-1
J: TRBJ2-1
CDR3: ASRRASGGFHEQF

V: TRBV12-3/TRBV12-4
J: TRBJ2-2
CDR3: ASSLNTPGELF

V: TRBV9
J: TRBJ2-7
CDR3: ASSASDGFSYEQY

V: TRBV20-1
J: TRBJ2-7
CDR3: SATDRRYEQY

V: TRBV3-1
J: TRBJ2-5
CDR3: ASSQETSAKETQY

V: TRBV4-3
J: TRBJ2-7
CDR3: ASSQDHSPSSYEQY

V: TRBV11-2
J: TRBJ2-2
CDR3: ASSYNAGWLF

V: TRBV7-2
J: TRBJ2-1
CDR3: ASSLDRLAPYNEQF

V: TRBV5-1
J: TRBJ2-3
CDR3: ASRPQRGPTDTQY

V: TRBV7-8
J: TRBJ1-1
CDR3: ASSLLYTANTEAF

V: TRBV6-2/TRBV6-3
J: TRBJ1-2
CDR3: ASRMTGLFGYT

V: TRBV18
J: TRBJ2-2
CDR3: ASSPLPGVNTGELF

V: TRBV20-1
J: TRBJ2-3
CDR3: SVPERTDTQY

V: TRBV20-1
J: TRBJ2-7
CDR3: SASHQGPAYEQY

V: TRBV12-3/TRBV12-4
J: TRBJ2-3
CDR3: ASSPLAGMSTDTQY

V: TRBV27
J: TRBJ1-2
CDR3: ASRGGAGGYGYT

V: TRBV29-1
J: TRBJ2-1
CDR3: SVEDLKRGTPYNEQF

V: TRBV7-2
J: TRBJ1-2
CDR3: ASSLRADYGYT

V: TRBV30
J: TRBJ1-2
CDR3: AQNRASNYGYT

V: TRBV29-1
J: TRBJ1-2
CDR3: SVESGIYGYT

V: TRBV11-2
J: TRBJ1-1
CDR3: ASSLGLLNTEAF

V: TRBV13
J: TRBJ1-4
CDR3: ASSFPGQKNEKLF

V: TRBV2
J: TRBJ1-6
CDR3: ASTGQGSNSPLH

V: TRBV6-2/TRBV6-3
J: TRBJ1-1
CDR3: ASRGQGTEAF

V: TRBV28
J: TRBJ2-5
CDR3: ASSDGTAETQY

V: TRBV6-5
J: TRBJ1-1
CDR3: ASWPLTGRTEAF

V: TRBV12-3/TRBV12-4
J: TRBJ2-5
CDR3: ASSSGRGTQY

V: TRBV29-1
J: TRBJ1-5
CDR3: SVRQGPGNQPQH

V: TRBV5-1
J: TRBJ2-5
CDR3: ASSFHSGGKYQETQY

V: TRBV12-3/TRBV12-4
J: TRBJ1-5
CDR3: ASSLGAQGGNQPQH